This entry features one T cell receptor (beta chain) sequence. It has no known antigen specificity. Within one base of it there is no much larger clone, and no base qualities were kept. The library relied on the immunoSEQ multiplex PCR assay. The multiplex PCR relied on a mix of 60 forward primers for TCR Vbeta segments and 13 reverse primers for TCR Jbeta segments. The CDR3 region of rearranged TCR beta genes was amplified from genomic DNA with a multiplex PCR assay. The Illumina HiSeq System was used to sequence the amplified TCR beta libraries as 87-base-pair reads. Regarding the original processing steps: In a later analysis, some 80 million unique TCR beta chains were counted across the roughly 670 repertoires, and approximately 9.9 million of these chains were shared by at least two donors. To remove PCR and sequencing errors, raw reads were error-corrected and collapsed into unique sequences using a nearest-neighbor algorithm that merged closely related sequences. Alignment of CDR3 sequences to IMGT reference sequences was used to assign V, D and J gene segments. For a sequence to be retained, a match of at least six nucleotides to both a V gene segment and a J gene segment was required. Rearrangements were called productive when the CDR3 lacked stop codons and stayed in frame with V and J; all others were non-productive. CDR3 was defined according to IMGT convention as the region running from the second conserved V-encoded cysteine to the conserved J-encoded phenylalanine. The earlier analysis of about 570 of the donors excluded any sequence lacking an unambiguous match to a single V gene segment. In an earlier analysis of approximately 550 of the donors, V segments were called functional above 56.7% productive rearrangements and were called segregating when the between-donor standard deviation exceeded 5%. A statistical classification framework was built for diagnosing cytomegalovirus status from the catalog of TCR beta chain sequences. A later analysis assigned V and J genes by comparing TCR nucleotide sequences with IMGT/GENE-DB human TR gene sequences. A later analysis assigned CDR3 sequences and most-parsimonious VDJ recombination scenarios with the TCRdist pipeline. In a later analysis, each TCR beta chain was defined by its CDR3 amino acid sequence together with its V-gene family, and reads without a unique V-gene family were excluded. In a later analysis, approximately 590 highly shared, low-generation-probability nucleotide sequences were removed to address suspected cross-contamination and a sequencing artifact. In a later analysis, a clonal expansion index was calculated for each public chain from normalized within-repertoire ranks of inferred template counts. Generation probabilities in a later analysis came from a VDJ recombination model fitted to out-of-frame rearrangements, and those results were checked against IGoR. In a later analysis, hypergeometric tests were used to score TCR-TCR, TCR-HLA and TCR-CMV co-occurrence, with a repertoire-size bias correction applied to TCR pairs. False discovery rates were estimated in a later analysis by permuting HLA or CMV assignments 20 times. In a later analysis, co-occurring TCRs were grouped with DBSCAN, and TCRdist sequence similarity was added when clustering was performed within HLA-allele-positive subsets. Repertoires with fewer than 30,000 or more than 120,000 public chains were left out of co-occurrence clustering, as were four to six repertoires with anomalous nucleotide sharing. TCRdb stores this immuneACCESS table with in-frame sequences only. Part of the clones is absent; in the studies checked, under half of the shortfall reflects unresolved V genes, and no reason is known for the rest. V, J and clone size are taken as reported in that table, and D and trimming were inferred from the DNA itself. Recorded for this sample are around 200,000 clones; roughly 80% of them occurred a single time. The ten largest clones add up to about 2.9% of the sample.

The data were taken from a study of cytomegalovirus exposure and HLA in healthy donors (dated by TCRdb to the late 2010s). Background on the whole study: In an earlier analysis of 587 of the donors, 276 Gb of sequence data and approximately 120 million unique TCR beta sequences from about 179 million T cells were reported. An earlier analysis of 500 to 750 of the donors applied high-throughput TCR beta sequencing to assess whether each TCR beta V gene segment acted as functional or pseudogenic. Of the approximately 400 genotyped donors, approximately 80% fell in the genetic ancestry cluster associated with self-reported Caucasian donors. High-throughput TCR immunosequencing, statistical association of individual TCRs with disease status, and machine learning were combined to predict cytomegalovirus infection status. Rather than using new phenotypic data, the later analysis identified candidate immune exposures from TCR beta sequences and from how often those sequences occurred across donors. All discovery cohort repertoires had been generated on a single sequencing platform. A separate validation cohort of 100 to 150 different subjects was used in addition to the approximately 610-subject first cohort. The study aimed to test whether signatures of past pathogen exposure could be identified by cataloging public T cell receptors. A later genetic analysis used genome-wide SNP genotypes for 398 of the 666 donors, treating that subset as a discovery cohort. Alongside the repertoire data, information on donor age, sex, ethnicity and CMV serostatus was compiled. An early release that covered some 630 HLA-typed donors contained 300 to 350 gigabases of sequencing data and 85 million to 100 million unique TCR sequences. Across around 400 genotyped donors of the cohort, an average of about 250,000 unique TCR beta nucleotide sequences per donor were sequenced, and about a sixth of those sequences were non-productive. To study patterns of TCR occurrence, a later analysis re-analyzed previously published TCR beta repertoires from just over 650 donors and added high-resolution HLA genotyping. Several DR-DQ haplotypes were treated as single units for association and clustering because of strong linkage in the cohort. Using immunosequencing, the study profiled T cell repertoires from around 670 subjects and related those repertoires to cytomegalovirus serostatus. The number of typed donors differed by locus: roughly 620-640 for A, B, C, DRB1 and DQB1; 500 to 550 for DQA1; approximately 600 for DPA1; and around 490 for DPB1. Class I and class II HLA loci were covered by the typing at four-digit resolution.

According to the germline V gene, CDR1 reads SGHRS and CDR2 reads YFSETQ. Trimming removed 1 base from V and 3 bases from J, leaving 7 bases between the germline ends. Counted from cysteine to phenylalanine, this CDR3 has 14 amino acids. CDR3 DNA is the only sequence kept; it has 42 bases, read in frame from the first base. Study-wide conclusions, independent of this receptor: In a later analysis, HLA-associated TCR beta chains were found to be more clonally expanded and to have lower generation probabilities than equally common non-associated chains. In a later genetic analysis, a missense DCLRE1C variant was associated with V-gene and J-gene trimming of TCR beta chains, and the association was replicated in an independent cohort. In the study, about 150 TCR beta chains were listed as associated with cytomegalovirus. In a later analysis, the rate of TCR association differed among HLA loci, with DRB1 alleles having the most associated TCRs and HLA-C alleles having the fewest. Some IMGT-functional V segments, including TRBV6-2 and TRBV6-3, could not be distinguished by the 87-base-pair reads and were therefore excluded. A later analysis associated 16,951 TCR beta sequences with specific HLA alleles at a false discovery rate of 0.05. In vitro tests confirmed that three of the cytomegalovirus-associated TCR beta chains recognize cytomegalovirus antigens. Compared with the approximately 670-donor mean, donors in an Asian-associated ancestry cluster had fewer N-insertions in productive TCRs, according to a later genetic analysis. In a later analysis, several top co-occurrence clusters were reported to appear linked to parvovirus B19, influenza, CMV and Epstein-Barr virus. In this cohort, only TCR beta chains were sequenced, and detectable features were limited by the absence of alpha or paired-chain data. For the cohort, immune exposure information was limited to CMV serostatus. An earlier analysis of around 600 of the donors showed that most TCR beta V segments appeared in productive rearrangements either about 87% or about 30% of the time, which broadly matched IMGT annotations. Correlated functional status among segregating V segments might reflect linkage disequilibrium, but an unknown experimental factor could not be ruled out. Presence/absence analyses assumed roughly uniform sequencing depth across donors, an assumption that may not hold. In a later analysis, most CMV-associated TCR beta chains were found to appear HLA-restricted, with HLA associations seemingly driven largely by CMV exposure. A further reported finding was that TCR beta sequences accurately predicted the HLA-A and HLA-B alleles for most subjects in the first cohort. Cytomegalovirus status was reported to be diagnosed by the classifier with high specificity and sensitivity in both the original and validation cohorts. Because counts were too low, roughly 18 rarely observed V segments, including chromosome 9 orphons, were left out of the earlier analysis of some 600 of the donors. A group of highly shared sequence variants was considered likely to be a technical artifact of the sequencing pipeline. It was suggested by the authors that the approach could potentially be generalized to other disease states and immunological phenotypes. Most TCR sequences were observed very rarely across donors, whereas some public TCRs were present in many individuals. HLA typing was unavailable for some donors at each locus, so association tests used only the typed subset. When HLA alleles, especially DR and DQ, strongly co-occurred, attributing TCR associations to individual alleles was difficult.

The cohort was made up of under 800 healthy bone marrow donors. All cohort members were sampled while nominally healthy, although unrecorded immune exposures were likely present. The donor tested CMV seronegative, placing the donor among the approximately 400 seronegative members of the cohort. Each donor provided a peripheral blood sample, and peripheral blood mononuclear cells were used for TCR beta sequencing. Genomic DNA extraction from the blood cell samples was performed with the Qiagen DNeasy Blood Extraction Kit. The V and J segments used are TRBV5-1 and TRBJ2-2; too little of a D gene remains to name it. Sequenced input: PBMCs. The clonotype was recovered from a female donor in good health and CMV-seronegative. The DNA reads as follows: TGCGCCAGCAGCTTGTTAGTGGACACCGGGGAGCTGTTTTTT. Translation gives CASSLLVDTGELFF.